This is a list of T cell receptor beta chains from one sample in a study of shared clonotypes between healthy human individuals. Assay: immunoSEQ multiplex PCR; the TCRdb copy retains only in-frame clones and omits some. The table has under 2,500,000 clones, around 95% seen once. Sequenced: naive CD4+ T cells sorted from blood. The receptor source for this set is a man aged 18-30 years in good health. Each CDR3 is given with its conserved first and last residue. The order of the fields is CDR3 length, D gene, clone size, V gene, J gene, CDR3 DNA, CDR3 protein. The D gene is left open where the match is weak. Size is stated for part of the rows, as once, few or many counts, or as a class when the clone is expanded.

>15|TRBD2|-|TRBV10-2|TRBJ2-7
TGCGCCAGCAGTGATAGAGCGGGAGGGCCTTACGAGCAGTACTTC
CASSDRAGGPYEQYF
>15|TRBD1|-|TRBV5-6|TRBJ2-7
TGTGCCAGCAGCTTGGGGGACAGGGGGAAATACGAGCAGTACTTC
CASSLGDRGKYEQYF
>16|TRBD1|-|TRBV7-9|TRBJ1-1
TGTGCCAGCAGCTCGGGACAGGGGGCAGGGAACACTGAAGCTTTCTTT
CASSSGQGAGNTEAFF
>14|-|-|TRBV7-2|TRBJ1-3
TGTGCCAGCAGCCTCGCCAGCTCTGGAAACACCATATATTTT
CASSLASSGNTIYF
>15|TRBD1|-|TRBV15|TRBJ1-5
TGTGCCACCAGCACAAAGTACAGGGGCGGTCAGCCCCAGCATTTT
CATSTKYRGGQPQHF
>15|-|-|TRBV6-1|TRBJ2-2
TGTGCCAGCAGTGAACACGGGGCGAACACCGGGGAGCTGTTTTTT
CASSEHGANTGELFF
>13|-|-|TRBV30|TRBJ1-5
TGTGCCTGGAGTCCGGGGAGGGATCAGCCCCAGCATTTT
CAWSPGRDQPQHF
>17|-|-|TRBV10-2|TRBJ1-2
TGCGCCAGCAGTGAGTCGATAAAAACCCGGACGTCGGGTGGCTACACCTTC
CASSESIKTRTSGGYTF
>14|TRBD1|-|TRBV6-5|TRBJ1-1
TGTGCCAGCAGCACGGACAGGGGGGTTACTGAAGCTTTCTTT
CASSTDRGVTEAFF
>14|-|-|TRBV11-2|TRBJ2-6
TGTGCCAGCAGCCCGTTCTCTGGGGCCAACGTCCTGACTTTC
CASSPFSGANVLTF
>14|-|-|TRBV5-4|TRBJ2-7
TGTGCCAGCAGCTTTTTTTCTTCGAGCGGCGAGCAGTACTTC
CASSFFSSSGEQYF
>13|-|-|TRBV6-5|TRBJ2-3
TGTGCCAGCAGTTATCAGAACACAGATACGCAGTATTTT
CASSYQNTDTQYF
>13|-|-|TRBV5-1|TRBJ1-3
TGCGCCAGCAGGGCCAGCTCTGGAAACACCATATATTTT
CASRASSGNTIYF
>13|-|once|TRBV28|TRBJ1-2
TGTGCCAGCCGGGACCCACTAATCGGTGGCTACACCTTC
CASRDPLIGGYTF
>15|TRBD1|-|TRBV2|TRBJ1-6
TGTGCCAGCAGAGGGAGGACAGGGGGCGATTCACCCCTCCACTTT
CASRGRTGGDSPLHF
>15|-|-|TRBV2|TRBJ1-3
TGTGCCAGCAGTGGGGGAACTATTACTGGAAACACCATATATTTT
CASSGGTITGNTIYF
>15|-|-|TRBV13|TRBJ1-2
TGTGCCAGCAGCTTAGTCACCGACGGTTCCTATGGCTACACCTTC
CASSLVTDGSYGYTF
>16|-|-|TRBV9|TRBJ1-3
TGTGCCAGCAGCCCCCCACAGGGTTGGGCTGGAAACACCATATATTTT
CASSPPQGWAGNTIYF
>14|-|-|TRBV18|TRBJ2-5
TGTGCCAGCTCACCAATTCAGCTAGGAGAGACCCAGTACTTC
CASSPIQLGETQYF
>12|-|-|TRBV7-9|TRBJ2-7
TGTGCCAGCAGCTCTGAGGGGGGGTCCGCGTACTTC
CASSSEGGSAYF
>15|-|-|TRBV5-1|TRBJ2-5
TGCGCCAGCAGCTTTGCCGGGGCCCGTCAAGAGACCCAGTACTTC
CASSFAGARQETQYF
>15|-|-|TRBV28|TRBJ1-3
TGTGCCAGCAGCTTAGCACCGGGCTCTGGAAACACCATATATTTT
CASSLAPGSGNTIYF